These 22 T cell receptor beta chains share one sample of origin, sequenced in a study of Ad26.COV2.S vaccination and SARS-CoV-2 variants. Assay: immunoSEQ multiplex PCR; the TCRdb copy retains only in-frame clones and omits some. The sample yields about 410,000 clones, roughly 90% seen once. Treatment defined: 19 received Ad26.COV2.S at low or high dose, single or two shots; roughly five received placebo; per-sample allocation not given. Day 63 following the first vaccine or placebo injection was when the samples were taken. The material sequenced was peripheral blood, taken in a trial of Ad26.COV2.S vaccine versus placebo. The receptors stem from a person between 18 and 60 years old who received the Ad26.COV2.S COVID-19 vaccine or a placebo.

V usage is TRBV28 and J usage is TRBJ2-7, with a weak D call TRBD1 (6 bases). Germline V gives CDR1 MDHEN, CDR2 SYDVKM. The CDR3 spans 14 residues. The germline V and J ends were trimmed by 7 bases and 5 bases, with 18 bases remaining between them. CDR3 region: CASTSFTGPDEQYF. The CDR3 bases are TGTGCCAGCACGTCCTTCACAGGGCCGGACGAGCAGTACTTC.

This chain connects TRBV18 to TRBJ2-1, with D possibly being TRBD1 (5 bases). The V end was cut by 5 bases, the J end by 5 bases, with 13 bases between. CDR1 and CDR2 from the germline V gene are KGHSH and LQKENI. This CDR3 spans 14 amino acids. Written as DNA, the CDR3 is TGTGCCAGCTCATCAACTCAGGGAAACAATGAGCAGTTCTTC. This gives the protein CASSSTQGNNEQFF.

The chain links TRBV4-3 to TRBJ1-1, with 10 bases identical to TRBD1. The J segment lost 6 bases and the V segment lost 0 bases, leaving 4 bases of the junction unmatched. Germline loops: CDR1 LGHNA, CDR2 YSLEER. This CDR3 is 15 amino acids long. The CDR3 loop reads CASSQDRTGGPEAFF. In DNA form, the CDR3 reads TGCGCCAGCAGCCAAGATCGGACAGGGGGACCTGAAGCTTTCTTT.

The chain carries TRBV5-6 and TRBJ2-2, with D possibly matching TRBD1 (6 bases). The germline V gene has CDR1 SGHDT and CDR2 YYEEEE. Trimming shortened V by 2 bases and J by 2 bases, and 19 bases separated the two germline ends. The CDR3 has 18 amino acids. The CDR3 spells CASSLYRETTRNTGELFF. The CDR3 region has the DNA TGTGCCAGCAGCTTATACAGGGAGACCACTCGAAACACCGGGGAGCTGTTTTTT.

V usage is TRBV5-1 and J usage is TRBJ2-3; unclear D gene. The CDR3 is 14 amino acids. V was shortened by 0 bases and J by 5 bases, with 10 bases between the two germline ends. From germline, CDR1 is SGHRS and CDR2 YFSETQ. In DNA, the CDR3 is TGCGCCAGCAGCTTGGGGAACCTGGGAGATACGCAGTATTTT. Translated: CASSLGNLGDTQYF.

The V and J genes are TRBV12-5 and TRBJ2-1; D is possibly TRBD1 or TRBD2 (6 bases each). The germline gives CDR1 LGHNT, CDR2 FRNRAP. The CDR3 is 13 amino acids. V lost 5 bases to trimming and J lost 11 bases, with 16 bases between them. The CDR3 DNA follows: TGTGCTAGTGGTATCAATGGGGGGCAGAAGCAGTTCTTC. Translated: CASGINGGQKQFF.

The V call is TRBV28, the J call TRBJ1-1; D uncertain. Trimming removed 4 bases at V and 8 bases at J, with 20 bases between. Germline CDR1 and CDR2: MDHEN and SYDVKM. This CDR3 is built from 15 residues. CDR3 bases: TGTGCCAGCAGTTCGACGGGCCGCCGAGACGGGGAAGCTTTCTTT. Amino acids: CASSSTGRRDGEAFF.

The chain links TRBV2 to TRBJ1-1; 7 nucleotides match TRBD1. Germline trimming cut 4 bases from V and 2 bases from J; bases unmatched to any gene: 7. The germline V gene has CDR1 SNHLY and CDR2 FYNNEI. CDR3 length equals 15 residues. The CDR3 protein is CASSGGTVINTEAFF. The CDR3 DNA is TGTGCCAGCAGTGGTGGGACAGTGATAAACACTGAAGCTTTCTTT. Based on the CDR3 plus reference TRBV2 and TRBJ1-1, the full variable domain is EPEVTQTPSHQVTQMGQEVILRCVPISNHLYFYWYRQILGQKVEFLVSFYNNEISEKSEIFDDQFSVERPDGSNFTLKIRSTKLEDSAMYFCASSGGTVINTEAFFGQGTRLTVV.

The table lists this clone with a count of one. This chain uses TRBV9 with TRBJ2-1; perhaps TRBD1 as D (5 bases). The V and J ends lost 0 bases and 0 bases respectively, with 7 bases between them. The CDR3 is made up of 15 amino acids. Germline V lookup: CDR1 SGDLS, CDR2 YYNGEE. The CDR3 loop is CASSVDRSSYNEQFF. The CDR3 nucleotides read TGTGCCAGCAGCGTAGACAGGAGCTCCTACAATGAGCAGTTCTTC.

The V call is TRBV14, the J call TRBJ2-7; 8 nucleotides match TRBD2. Per germline, CDR1 SGHDN and CDR2 FVKESK. Unmatched junction bases numbered 2, after V lost 1 base and J lost 6 bases. This CDR3 is 13 amino acids long. CDR3 protein: CASSQGRGGEQYF. The CDR3 nucleotides are TGTGCCAGCAGCCAAGGTCGGGGGGGCGAGCAGTACTTC.

This chain joins TRBV18 and TRBJ2-7, with 8 bases that match TRBD1. In germline, CDR1 is KGHSH, CDR2 LQKENI. V was pared by 1 base and J by 1 base, with 6 bases of the junction left unmatched. The CDR3 is 16 amino acids. This chain's CDR3 is CASSPRLTGGSYEQYF. The CDR3 DNA reads as TGTGCCAGCTCACCACGACTCACAGGGGGGTCCTACGAGCAGTACTTC.

The V call is TRBV5-4, the J call TRBJ2-5; either TRBD1 or TRBD2 may fit D (5 bases each). The V and J ends lost 2 bases and 5 bases respectively, with 13 bases between them. Germline-derived CDR1 and CDR2 are SGHNT and YYREEE (reference sequence). The CDR3 spans 14 residues. Here the CDR3 DNA reads TGTGCCAGCAGCTTCAGCAGGGACCTGGAGACCCAGTACTTC. Protein product: CASSFSRDLETQYF.

The chain joins TRBV19 to TRBJ2-2; D is unresolved. V lost 2 bases to trimming and J lost 6 bases, with 1 base between them. The V gene's germline CDR1 is LNHDA and CDR2 SQIVND (reference sequence). The CDR3 is 11 amino acids. The CDR3, as DNA: TGTGCCAGTAGTATACCCGGGGAGCTGTTTTTT. Translated: CASSIPGELFF.

The chain employs TRBV7-9 and TRBJ2-1; 11 bases agree with TRBD2. The CDR3 length is 16 residues. Trimming at V came to 7 bases and at J to 4 bases, leaving 9 bases not matched to a gene. The V gene's germline CDR1 is SEHNR and CDR2 FQNEAQ (reference sequence). CDR3 in DNA: TGTGCCAGCAACCCAATTAGCGGGGGGGCTTACAATGAGCAGTTCTTC. This codes for CASNPISGGAYNEQFF.

The chain joins TRBV21-1 to TRBJ2-6; TRBD1, the D gene given by the table, was not confirmed from the DNA. TRBV21-1 is a documented pseudogene. The CDR3 is 18 amino acids. The CDR3 loop is CASSKGLGPSSGANVLTF. CDR3 nucleotides: TGTGCCAGCAGCAAAGGCCTTGGGCCGAGCTCTGGGGCCAACGTCCTGACTTTC.

This clone was counted many times. V and J are TRBV5-1 and TRBJ1-4; D is possibly TRBD1 (6 bases). This CDR3 comprises 15 residues. Germline V lookup: CDR1 SGHRS, CDR2 YFSETQ. V dropped 3 bases and J dropped 7 bases, with 16 bases sitting between them. The CDR3 region is CASSSDWGGGEKLFF. The CDR3 nucleotides read TGCGCCAGCAGCTCGGATTGGGGAGGGGGTGAAAAACTGTTTTTT.

This chain connects TRBV28 to TRBJ1-2, with D possibly being TRBD1 (6 bases). The CDR3 runs 14 residues. The V end lost 4 bases, the J end lost 3 bases, and 12 bases lay between the germline ends. Germline V gene data show CDR1 as MDHEN and CDR2 as SYDVKM. The CDR3 DNA reads TGTGCCAGCAGTTCCGGGGGCCAGGACTATGGCTACACCTTC. It translates to CASSSGGQDYGYTF.

The chain combines TRBV5-1 with TRBJ2-7; D not certain. V was trimmed by 4 bases and J by 0 bases, leaving 11 bases between them. The CDR3 totals 14 residues. CDR1 is SGHRS, CDR2 YFSETQ, per germline. CDR3 coding DNA: TGCGCCAGCAGCCCCGGCTCGCCCTCCTACGAGCAGTACTTC. This sequence encodes CASSPGSPSYEQYF.

The CDR3 DNA reads TGTGCCAGCAGAGTGGGGGAAGGGTTCTATGAGCAGTTCTTC. It is translated as CASRVGEGFYEQFF. The V call is TRBV7-9, the J call TRBJ2-1; D might be TRBD1 or TRBD2, each matching 5 bases. CDR1 is SEHNR, CDR2 FQNEAQ, per germline (reference sequence). With 6 bases removed from V and 8 bases from J, the gap between germline ends came to 17 bases. The CDR3 totals 14 residues.

This chain joins TRBV6-5 and TRBJ2-7; no reliable D call. The germline V gene encodes CDR1 MNHEY and CDR2 SVGAGI. Trimming left V 0 bases short and J 2 bases short, with 8 bases between. CDR3 size: 14 residues. The CDR3 loop reads CASSYSTAAYEQYF. In DNA form, the CDR3 reads TGTGCCAGCAGTTACTCAACCGCCGCCTACGAGCAGTACTTC.

The chain couples TRBV4-1 to TRBJ2-7, with D possibly being TRBD1 (5 bases). This CDR3 region has 15 residues. CDR1 is MGHRA, CDR2 YSYEKL, per germline. The V gene lost 3 bases and the J gene lost 0 bases, with 12 bases spanning the gap. CDR3 sequence (DNA): TGCGCCAGCAGCCAGGTAAAGGACAACTCCTACGAGCAGTACTTC. Translation: CASSQVKDNSYEQYF.

The chain has TRBV19 and TRBJ1-1; TRBD1 matches 10 bases. V lost 10 bases to trimming and J lost 5 bases; unmatched junction nucleotides: 7. Germline loops: CDR1 LNHDA, CDR2 SQIVND (reference sequence). The CDR3 length is 13 residues. CDR3 in DNA: TGTGCCACGACAGGGGGCTTACGGACTGAAGCTTTCTTT. Protein sequence: CATTGGLRTEAFF.